This TCR beta chain comes out of a study of cytomegalovirus exposure and HLA in healthy donors. Comment on this clone: Antigen specificity is unknown.

The PCR contained 60 Vbeta and 13 Jbeta primers. Repertoires were generated with immunoSEQ multiplex PCR, while TCRdb's copy carries only in-frame clones and drops some. The repertoire holds fewer than 150,000 clones, with about 80% as singletons. Germline-derived CDR1 and CDR2 are MGHRA and YSYEKL. The CDR3 runs to 15 residues. The ends were cut back, 0 bases at V and 1 base at J, with 8 bases in the middle. Findings and limits, study-wide: The majority of CMV-associated TCR beta chains were reported as apparently HLA-restricted in a later analysis. In a later analysis, DRB1 alleles had the most associated TCRs; HLA-C alleles the fewest. Cytomegalovirus association was listed for around 180 TCR beta chains.

This rearrangement joins TRBV4-1 to TRBJ2-3; maybe TRBD2 (6 bases). Sequenced: PBMCs. The TCR originated in a young man in good health and CMV-seronegative. The CDR3 spells CASSQDASGTDTQYF. For the CDR3, the DNA is TGCGCCAGCAGCCAAGATGCTAGCGGCACAGATACGCAGTATTTT.